What follows are 25 T cell receptor beta chains derived from one specimen sequenced in a study of vaccination effects on CD4 cells after COVID-19 (dated by TCRdb to the early 2020s). Which antigens these TCRs recognize remains unknown. To identify antigen-specific CD4+ T cell clonotypes by their expansion, the ViraFEST assay first stimulated PBMC with viral peptide pools and then applied TCR sequencing. After approximately 11 days of culture, CD4+ T cells were isolated with the EasySep CD4+ T cell isolation kit. Convalescent patients had PCR-confirmed SARS-CoV-2 infection between March and December 2020, before Alpha, Beta and Delta variants emerged in the United States. The library relied on the immunoSEQ multiplex PCR assay. TCRdb obtained this table from immuneACCESS and retained in-frame rearrangements with V and J assigned. These tables miss some clones; where compared with another copy, unresolved V genes account for less than half of the shortfall, and the remainder is unexplained. A total of about 22,000 clones appear in this sample, approximately 76% of them only once. Roughly 15% of the sample comes from the top ten.

Source: CD4+ T cells from PBMCs cultured with SARS-CoV-2 spike peptides, taken before COVID-19 vaccination. The cell subset or site label on this specimen signifies: SARS-CoV-2 spike overlapping peptide pool stimulation. These receptors originate from a human donor who had a prior SARS-CoV-2 infection.

This clone showed up just a few times. The rearrangement links TRBV30 to TRBJ1-2, with 8 bases matching TRBD1. In germline, CDR1 is GTSNPN, CDR2 SVGIG (reference sequence). V shed 3 bases and J 4 bases; nucleotides not matched to a gene: 10. The CDR3 consists of 15 residues. CDR3 region: CAWRKTGGWAYGYTF. DNA of the CDR3: TGTGCCTGGAGAAAAACAGGGGGATGGGCCTATGGCTACACCTTC.

Within the sample, this clone is medium-sized. The chain uses TRBV5-4 and TRBJ1-6; perhaps TRBD1 as D (6 bases). The V gene lost 1 base and the J gene lost 7 bases, with 12 bases spanning the gap. Germline-derived CDR1 and CDR2 are SGHNT and YYREEE (reference sequence). This CDR3 comprises 15 residues. The CDR3 protein is CASSLWQGTNSPLHF. CDR3 nucleotide sequence: TGTGCCAGCAGCTTGTGGCAGGGGACAAATTCACCCCTCCACTTT.

The rearrangement uses TRBV18 and TRBJ2-7; 8 bases are shared with TRBD2. Germline loops: CDR1 KGHSH, CDR2 LQKENI. The CDR3 length is 18 residues. V lost 3 bases, J lost 2 bases, and 15 bases stayed unmatched. CDR3 DNA sequence: TGTGCCAGCTCACCCGATTGGGATTTCGGGGGGGAAACCTACGAGCAGTACTTC. Translation gives CASSPDWDFGGETYEQYF.

The J gene is TRBJ1-5, the V gene TRBV9; D is uncertain. This CDR3 comprises 13 residues. Germline V gene lookup returns CDR1 SGDLS and CDR2 YYNGEE. The V end lost 0 bases, the J end lost 6 bases, and 7 bases lay between the germline ends. The CDR3: CASSVGEGQPQHF. CDR3 sequence (DNA): TGTGCCAGCAGCGTAGGAGAGGGTCAGCCCCAGCATTTT.

This chain connects TRBV7-2 to TRBJ2-3; TRBD2 matches 7 bases. Germline V lookup: CDR1 SGHTA, CDR2 FQGNSA. The CDR3 length is 15 residues. V lost 5 bases, J lost 6 bases, and 11 bases stayed unmatched. CDR3 protein: CASSPGLYGGDTQYF. CDR3 in DNA: TGTGCCAGCAGCCCAGGATTATACGGGGGGGATACGCAGTATTTT.

J is TRBJ1-6 and V is TRBV15; D is unclear. The CDR3 covers 16 residues. The V end lost 3 bases, the J end lost 10 bases, and 19 bases lay between the germline ends. CDR1 and CDR2 from the germline V gene are LNHNV and YYDKDF (reference sequence). In nucleotides, the CDR3 is TGTGCCACCAGCAGGGTTGACCTTTACGAGCGATCACCCCTCCACTTT. This translates into CATSRVDLYERSPLHF.

J is TRBJ2-7 and V is TRBV9, with no clear D. The V gene lost 1 base and the J gene lost 1 base, with 9 bases spanning the gap. Germline CDR1 and CDR2: SGDLS and YYNGEE. The CDR3 contains 14 residues. CDR3 amino acids: CASSVNAYSYEQYF. The CDR3 DNA sequence: TGTGCCAGCAGCGTAAACGCCTATTCCTACGAGCAGTACTTC. Variable domain in full (rest from reference TRBV9 and TRBJ2-7): DSGVTQTPKHLITATGQRVTLRCSPRSGDLSVYWYQQSLDQGLQFLIQYYNGEERAKGNILERFSAQQFPDLHSELNLSSLELGDSALYFCASSVNAYSYEQYFGPGTRLTVT.

The chain links TRBV5-1 to TRBJ2-5; the D is unclear. The CDR3 runs to 13 residues. The V gene lost 4 bases and the J gene lost 2 bases, with 9 bases spanning the gap. Germline loops: CDR1 SGHRS, CDR2 YFSETQ. As DNA, the CDR3 is TGCGCCAGCAGCCTGGCGGTTCAAGAGACCCAGTACTTC. Protein: CASSLAVQETQYF.

This clone was found a few times. The CDR3: CASSIWDRVRREQYF. In DNA, the CDR3 is TGTGCCAGCAGCATTTGGGACCGGGTGCGACGCGAGCAGTACTTC. V gene TRBV5-4 combines with J gene TRBJ2-7; D could derive from TRBD1 or TRBD2 (5 bases each). CDR1 is SGHNT and CDR2 is YYREEE in the germline V gene (reference sequence). The CDR3 extends over 15 amino acids. Trimming cost V 4 bases and J 6 bases, with 20 bases left between them.

This rearrangement joins TRBV14 to TRBJ2-7; 11 bases align to TRBD2. After removal of 1 base from V and 6 bases from J, the junction contained 5 bases not matched to a gene. Germline assignment: CDR1 SGHDN and CDR2 FVKESK. This CDR3 has 15 amino acids. CDR3 nucleotide sequence: TGTGCCAGCAGCCAAGTCTTAGCGGGAGGGCTCGAGCAGTACTTC. It encodes CASSQVLAGGLEQYF.

The gene calls are TRBV27 and TRBJ2-7; 7 nucleotides line up with TRBD2. V lost 6 bases and J lost 2; bases outside the gene matches: 4. This CDR3 has 13 amino acids. Germline V gene data show CDR1 as MNHEY and CDR2 as SMNVEV (reference sequence). The CDR3 sequence: CASRGGLAYEQYF. The CDR3 DNA reads TGTGCCAGCAGAGGAGGACTAGCCTACGAGCAGTACTTC.

The rearrangement links TRBV19 to TRBJ2-7; D unclear. Germline V lookup: CDR1 LNHDA, CDR2 SQIVND (reference sequence). The length of the CDR3 is 13 residues. Trimming stripped 2 bases from V and 0 bases from J, with 5 bases between. Here the CDR3 DNA reads TGTGCCAGTAGTATACAGAACTCCTACGAGCAGTACTTC. Encoded protein: CASSIQNSYEQYF.

The V call is TRBV19, the J call TRBJ1-5; D may be TRBD1 (5 bases). The CDR3 covers 15 residues. Germline V gives CDR1 LNHDA, CDR2 SQIVND (reference sequence). Trimming removed 1 base at V and 6 bases at J, with 13 bases between. CDR3 amino acids: CASSIVGGLGQPQHF. As DNA, the CDR3 is TGTGCCAGTAGTATAGTCGGGGGGTTGGGTCAGCCCCAGCATTTT.

This clone was detected a few times. J is TRBJ2-1 and V is TRBV19, with unresolved D. Germline loops: CDR1 LNHDA, CDR2 SQIVND (reference sequence). V was trimmed by 1 base and J by 4 bases, leaving 8 bases between them. This CDR3 is 14 amino acids long. The CDR3 bases are TGTGCCAGTAGTATAGGTGTGGGATACAATGAGCAGTTCTTC. It specifies CASSIGVGYNEQFF.

The J gene is TRBJ2-1, the V gene TRBV28, with 8 nucleotides matching TRBD1. CDR1 is MDHEN, CDR2 SYDVKM, per germline. This CDR3 region has 15 residues. V was pared by 4 bases and J by 8 bases, with 10 bases of the junction left unmatched. This CDR3 is CASSSRQGSGYEQFF. CDR3 sequence (DNA): TGTGCCAGCAGTTCCCGACAGGGGAGTGGGTATGAGCAGTTCTTC.

The chain employs TRBV6-2 or TRBV6-3 and TRBJ2-1; 7 nucleotides align to TRBD2. The germline V gene encodes CDR1 MNHEY and CDR2 SVGEGT. The CDR3 spans 14 residues. V trimming: 6 bases; J trimming: 8 bases; junction bases outside the gene matches: 10. The CDR3 nucleotides read TGTGCCAGCAGCCTACGGACTAGTTCGGATGAGCAGTTCTTC. It yields the protein CASSLRTSSDEQFF.

The chain couples TRBV12-5 to TRBJ2-1; D is possibly TRBD1 or TRBD2 (5 bases each). Between the trimmed V and J ends, which lost 4 bases and 1 base, there was a span of 14 bases. Germline CDR1 reads LGHNT; CDR2 reads FRNRAP. The CDR3 has 16 residues. The chain's CDR3 is CASGSGTLVSYNEQFF. In DNA, the CDR3 is TGTGCTAGTGGTTCCGGGACCTTGGTTTCCTACAATGAGCAGTTCTTC.

The chain is built from TRBV5-1 and TRBJ2-7; perhaps TRBD2 as D (5 bases). Trimming cost V 2 bases and J 5 bases, with 14 bases left between them. The CDR3 is 14 amino acids. Germline lookup yields CDR1 SGHRS and CDR2 YFSETQ. CDR3: CASSLGGFGDEQYF. The CDR3 DNA sequence: TGCGCCAGCAGCTTAGGAGGATTCGGGGACGAGCAGTACTTC.

V usage is TRBV18 and J usage is TRBJ2-5; D gene ambiguous. This CDR3 region has 14 residues. Trimming removed 2 bases at V and 5 bases at J, with 12 bases between. Germline lookup yields CDR1 KGHSH and CDR2 LQKENI. The CDR3 protein is CASSPSAPRETQYF. CDR3 bases: TGTGCCAGCTCACCATCGGCCCCCCGGGAGACCCAGTACTTC. The full variable domain, completed using reference TRBV18 and TRBJ2-5, is NAGVMQNPRHLVRRRGQEARLRCSPMKGHSHVYWYRQLPEEGLKFMVYLQKENIIDESGMPKERFSAEFPKEGPSILRIQQVVRGDSAAYFCASSPSAPRETQYFGPGTRLLVL.

The chain uses TRBV12-5 and TRBJ2-5, with no clear D. The V and J ends lost 1 base and 7 bases respectively, with 1 base between them. The germline V gene encodes CDR1 LGHNT and CDR2 FRNRAP. The CDR3 runs 10 residues. The DNA of the CDR3 is TGTGCTAGTGGTTTGGGGACCCAGTACTTC. This encodes CASGLGTQYF. The entire variable domain, with the rest obtained from reference TRBV12-5 and TRBJ2-5, is as follows: DARVTQTPRHKVTEMGQEVTMRCQPILGHNTVFWYRQTMMQGLELLAYFRNRAPLDDSGMPKDRFSAEMPDATLATLKIQPSEPRDSAVYFCASGLGTQYFGPGTRLLVL.

The V call is TRBV5-4, the J call TRBJ1-1, with D maybe TRBD1 (5 bases). The CDR3 runs to 14 residues. Trimming removed 0 bases at V and 4 bases at J, with 10 bases between. CDR1 is SGHNT, CDR2 YYREEE, per germline (reference sequence). The CDR3 bases are TGTGCCAGCAGCTTGGCCAGTCAGGGCACTGAAGCTTTCTTT. Amino acid sequence: CASSLASQGTEAFF.

The CDR3 DNA reads as TGCAGCGTTGTAGAGCAGCGGGGTTCAGTTGGGTATGAGCAGTACTTC. Protein product: CSVVEQRGSVGYEQYF. The chain links TRBV29-1 to TRBJ2-7; 7 bases align to TRBD2. Germline CDR1 SQVTM, CDR2 ANQGSEA. The CDR3 contains 16 residues. V gave up 4 bases and J gave up 7 bases; unmatched junction bases: 19.

The CDR3 region is CASSLKKLSDTQYF. The CDR3 region has the DNA TGTGCCAGCAGCTTAAAAAAACTCTCAGATACGCAGTATTTT. This chain uses TRBV5-6 with TRBJ2-3; D is unclear. V was cut by 2 bases and J by 4 bases, with 11 bases left in between. CDR1 SGHDT and CDR2 YYEEEE come from the germline V gene. CDR3 size: 14 residues.

J is TRBJ2-2 and V is TRBV5-4; D uncertain. The CDR3 covers 13 residues. Germline CDR1 is SGHNT and CDR2 is YYREEE (reference sequence). Trimming left V 4 bases short and J 4 bases short, with 8 bases between. CDR3 in amino acids: CASSPVVTGELFF. The CDR3 nucleotides are TGTGCCAGCAGCCCGGTGGTCACCGGGGAGCTGTTTTTT.

The CDR3 DNA is TGTGCCAGCAGTGAAAGGGGTGGAACTTTCTATGGCTACACCTTC. Translation gives CASSERGGTFYGYTF. V gene TRBV6-1 combines with J gene TRBJ1-2; D is perhaps TRBD1 (5 bases). This CDR3 is built from 15 residues. Trimming removed 2 bases at V and 4 bases at J, with 14 bases between. Germline V CDR1 and CDR2: MNHNS, SASEGT.